This T cell receptor (beta chain) stems from a study of blood T cell repertoires in COVID-19. Whole-study context: Collection of acute and convalescent COVID-19 samples took place in the United States, Italy and Spain. PBMCs, B-cell-depleted T cells, or T cells were the source of the cDNA or gDNA that made up the material.

The CDR3 contains 13 residues. V was cut by 3 bases and J by 5 bases, with 10 bases left in between. Germline V gene sequence: CDR1 SEHNR, CDR2 FQNEAQ (reference sequence). As processed by the authors: Amplification with reference gene primers provided the estimates of nucleated cell counts. The table came from immunoSEQ multiplex PCR; TCRdb's copy has only in-frame clones and leaves some out. V, J and clone size are those of that table, while D and trimming were read from the DNA. The repertoire consists of some 370,000 clones, with around 91% occurring once and the leading ten covering about 6.8%. The V call is TRBV7-9, the J call TRBJ2-5; D ambiguous. Sequenced sample: peripheral blood. The origin of this receptor is a man aged 18-30 years with active or convalescent COVID-19. The CDR3 DNA follows: TGTGCCAGCAGCTTTTTGATTCGGGAGACCCAGTACTTC. This gives the protein CASSFLIRETQYF. Full variable domain (rest looked up from reference TRBV7-9 and TRBJ2-5): DTGVSQNPRHKITKRGQNVTFRCDPISEHNRLYWYRQTLGQGPEFLTYFQNEAQLEKSRLLSDRFSAERPKGSFSTLEIQRTEQGDSAMYLCASSFLIRETQYFGPGTRLLVL.